Below are 9 T cell receptor beta chains sequenced from a single sample in a study of cytomegalovirus exposure and HLA in healthy donors. Primers: 60 Vbeta forward and 13 Jbeta reverse. The data were produced by immunoSEQ multiplex PCR, yet TCRdb's version contains in-frame clones alone and is incomplete. The sample yields roughly 150,000 clones, 85% seen once. The specimen was PBMCs. These receptors were taken from a boy aged 2 to 10 in good health and CMV-seronegative.

The chain uses TRBV10-3 and TRBJ2-5; the D gene is possibly TRBD1 (5 bases). Trimming pared 3 bases from V and 2 bases from J, leaving 10 bases between. The CDR3 totals 14 residues. CDR1 is ENHRY and CDR2 is SYGVKD in the germline V gene. In DNA, the CDR3 is TGTGCCATCAGTGACCTCGCAGGGCAAGAGACCCAGTACTTC. Its protein product is CAISDLAGQETQYF.

The sample holds a few counts of this clone. Other DNA sequences in the sample encode the same CDR3. J is TRBJ2-1 and V is TRBV7-9, with D perhaps matching TRBD1 (5 bases). V dropped 1 base and J dropped 4 bases, with 5 bases sitting between them. This CDR3 spans 13 amino acids. From germline, CDR1 is SEHNR and CDR2 FQNEAQ (reference sequence). CDR3 DNA sequence: TGTGCCAGCAGCTTAGGACAGTACAATGAGCAGTTCTTC. This gives the protein CASSLGQYNEQFF.

The chain recombines TRBV19 with TRBJ1-6; 8 positions match TRBD1. The CDR3 contains 14 residues. After removal of 4 bases from V and 10 bases from J, the junction contained 6 bases not matched to a gene. Germline loops: CDR1 LNHDA, CDR2 SQIVND (reference sequence). CDR3 in amino acids: CASSRQGLNSPLHF. The CDR3 DNA follows: TGTGCCAGTAGTAGACAGGGGTTGAACTCACCCCTCCACTTT.

The chain links TRBV9 to TRBJ1-5; D not resolved. Trimming stripped 4 bases from V and 5 bases from J, with 10 bases between. CDR3 length: 13 amino acids. CDR1 and CDR2 from the germline V gene are SGDLS and YYNGEE. This CDR3 reads CASSRELDQPQHF. DNA for the CDR3: TGTGCCAGCAGCCGGGAACTTGATCAGCCCCAGCATTTT.

The chain is built from TRBV2 and TRBJ2-7, with a tentative D call TRBD1 (5 bases). The CDR3 totals 12 residues. Per germline, CDR1 SNHLY and CDR2 FYNNEI. Trimming left V 4 bases short and J 4 bases short, with 8 bases between. CDR3 residues: CASSAKGYEQYV. CDR3 in DNA: TGTGCCAGCAGTGCCAAGGGGTACGAGCAGTACGTC.

The chain is built from TRBV21-1 and TRBJ1-2. TRBV21-1 is a known pseudogene. The CDR3 is 12 amino acids. CDR3 sequence: CASTSEDYGYTF. As DNA, the CDR3 is TGTGCCAGCACCTCAGAGGACTATGGCTACACCTTC.

The V and J genes are TRBV11-2 and TRBJ1-6; TRBD1 is a possible D gene (5 bases). Germline CDR1 SGHAT, CDR2 FQNNGV. The CDR3 has 16 residues. The V end lost 2 bases, the J end lost 5 bases, and 13 bases lay between the germline ends. CDR3 sequence reads: CASSLIGWGDNSPLHF. CDR3 in DNA: TGTGCCAGCAGCTTAATAGGTTGGGGCGATAATTCACCCCTCCACTTT. Together with reference TRBV11-2 and TRBJ1-6, the CDR3 gives the full variable domain: EAGVAQSPRYKIIEKRQSVAFWCNPISGHATLYWYQQILGQGPKLLIQFQNNGVVDDSQLPKDRFSAERLKGVDSTLKIQPAKLEDSAVYLCASSLIGWGDNSPLHFGNGTRLTVT.

The chain carries TRBV10-3 and TRBJ2-5, with 8 bases lining up with TRBD1. The J segment lost 5 bases and the V segment lost 3 bases, leaving 5 bases of the junction unmatched. CDR1 and CDR2 (germline): ENHRY, SYGVKD. The CDR3 length is 14 residues. The chain's CDR3 is CAISETGGEETQYF. In DNA, the CDR3 is TGTGCCATCAGTGAAACAGGGGGTGAGGAGACCCAGTACTTC.

With regard to this clone: Distinct nucleotide sequences in the sample also encode this CDR3. V is TRBV6-6 and J is TRBJ2-2, with no clear D. V lost 2 bases and J lost 3, with 4 bases in between. Per germline, CDR1 MNHNY and CDR2 SVGAGI (reference sequence). The CDR3 is made up of 13 amino acids. This CDR3 is CASSYRDTGELFF. CDR3 DNA: TGTGCCAGCAGTTACCGAGACACCGGGGAGCTGTTTTTT.